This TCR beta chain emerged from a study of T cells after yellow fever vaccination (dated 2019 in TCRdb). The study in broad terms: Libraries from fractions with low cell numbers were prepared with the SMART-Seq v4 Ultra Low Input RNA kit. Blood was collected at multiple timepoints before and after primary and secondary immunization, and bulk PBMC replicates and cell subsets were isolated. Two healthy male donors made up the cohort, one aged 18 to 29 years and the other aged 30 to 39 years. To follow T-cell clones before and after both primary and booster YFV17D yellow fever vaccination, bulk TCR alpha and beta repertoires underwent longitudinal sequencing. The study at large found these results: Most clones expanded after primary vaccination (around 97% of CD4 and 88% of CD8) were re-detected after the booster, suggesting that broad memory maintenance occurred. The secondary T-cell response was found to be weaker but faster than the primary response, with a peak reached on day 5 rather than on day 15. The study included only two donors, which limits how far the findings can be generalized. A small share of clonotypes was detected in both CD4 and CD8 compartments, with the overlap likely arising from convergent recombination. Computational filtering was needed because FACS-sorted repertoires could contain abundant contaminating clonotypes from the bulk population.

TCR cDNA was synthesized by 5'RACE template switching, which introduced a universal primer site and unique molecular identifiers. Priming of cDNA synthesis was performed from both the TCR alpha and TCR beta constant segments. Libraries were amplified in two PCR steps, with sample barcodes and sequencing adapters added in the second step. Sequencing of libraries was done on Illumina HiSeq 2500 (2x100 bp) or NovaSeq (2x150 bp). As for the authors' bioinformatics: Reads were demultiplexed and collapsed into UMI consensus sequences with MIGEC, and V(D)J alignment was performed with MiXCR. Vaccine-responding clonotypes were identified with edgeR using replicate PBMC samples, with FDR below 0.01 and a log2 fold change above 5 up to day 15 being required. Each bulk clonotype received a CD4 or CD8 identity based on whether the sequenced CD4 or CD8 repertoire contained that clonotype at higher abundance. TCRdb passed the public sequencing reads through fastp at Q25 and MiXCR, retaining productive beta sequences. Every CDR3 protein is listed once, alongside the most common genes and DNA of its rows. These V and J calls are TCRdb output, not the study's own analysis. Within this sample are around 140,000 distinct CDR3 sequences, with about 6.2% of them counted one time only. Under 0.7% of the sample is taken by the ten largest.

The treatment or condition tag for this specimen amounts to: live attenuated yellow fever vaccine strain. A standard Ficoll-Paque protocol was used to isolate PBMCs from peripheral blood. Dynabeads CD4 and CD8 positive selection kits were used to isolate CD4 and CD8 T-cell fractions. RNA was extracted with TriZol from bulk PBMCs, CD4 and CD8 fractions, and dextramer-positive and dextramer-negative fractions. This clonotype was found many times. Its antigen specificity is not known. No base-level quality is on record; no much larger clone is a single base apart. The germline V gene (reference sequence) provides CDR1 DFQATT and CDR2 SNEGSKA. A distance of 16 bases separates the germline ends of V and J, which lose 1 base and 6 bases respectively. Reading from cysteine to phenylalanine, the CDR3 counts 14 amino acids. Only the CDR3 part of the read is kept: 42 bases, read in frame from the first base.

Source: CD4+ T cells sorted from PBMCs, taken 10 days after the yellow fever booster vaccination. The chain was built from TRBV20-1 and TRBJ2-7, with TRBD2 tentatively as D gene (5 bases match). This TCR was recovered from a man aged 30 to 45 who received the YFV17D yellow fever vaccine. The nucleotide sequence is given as TGCAGTGCTAGAGTCCAGGTCGACGGACTCGAGCAGTACTTC. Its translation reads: CSARVQVDGLEQYF.